The 4 T cell receptor beta chains in this list originate from one sample, sequenced in a study of control samples from healthy donors and cancer patients. Method: immunoSEQ multiplex PCR; TCRdb's copy keeps in-frame clones and lacks some. Of more than 150,000 clones listed, roughly 93% are singletons. Material: blood. These receptors came from a man between 18 and 29 years old in good health.

The chain has TRBV10-2 and TRBJ2-7; possibly TRBD1 for D (6 bases). CDR1 and CDR2 from the germline V gene are WSHSY and SAAADI. The ends were cut back, 7 bases at V and 4 bases at J, with 8 bases in the middle. CDR3 length equals 11 residues. The DNA of the CDR3 is TGCGCCAGCACCGGACAGTACGAGCAGTACTTC. It yields the protein CASTGQYEQYF.

The V gene is TRBV4-1, the J gene TRBJ1-1, with 10 bases matching TRBD1. The CDR3 totals 14 residues. Looked up from germline, CDR1 is MGHRA and CDR2 is YSYEKL. After removal of 8 bases from V and 4 bases from J, the junction contained 7 bases not matched to a gene. CDR3 residues: CASGYGQGGTEAFF. The CDR3 nucleotides are TGCGCCAGCGGATATGGACAGGGGGGCACTGAAGCTTTCTTT.

The chain carries TRBV19 and TRBJ2-5; TRBD1 aligns across 8 bases. This CDR3 is 14 amino acids long. CDR1 and CDR2 from the germline V gene are LNHDA and SQIVND (reference sequence). Losses at the gene ends were 10 bases for V and 0 bases for J; bases not matched to a gene: 7. CDR3 bases: TGTGCCACCAGGGGGCGGGCGTACCAAGAGACCCAGTACTTC. Protein: CATRGRAYQETQYF.

Remarks on this clone: A read error may account for a junction end that differs from germline. The chain is built from TRBV5-1 and TRBJ2-2; no reliable D call. The CDR3 sequence is 16 residues long. Germline CDR1 and CDR2: SGHRS and YFSETQ. The CDR3 DNA follows: TGCGCCAGCAGAGAAACGGCCCCTAACTTCACCGGAGAGCTGTTTTTT. Its protein is CASRETAPNFTGELFF. Looking up the rest from reference TRBV5-1 and TRBJ2-2 gives the full variable domain: KAGVTQTPRYLIKTRGQQVTLSCSPISGHRSVSWYQQTPGQGLQFLFEYFSETQRNKGNFPGRFSGRQFSNSRSEMNVSTLELGDSALYLCASRETAPNFTGELFFGEGSRLTVL.